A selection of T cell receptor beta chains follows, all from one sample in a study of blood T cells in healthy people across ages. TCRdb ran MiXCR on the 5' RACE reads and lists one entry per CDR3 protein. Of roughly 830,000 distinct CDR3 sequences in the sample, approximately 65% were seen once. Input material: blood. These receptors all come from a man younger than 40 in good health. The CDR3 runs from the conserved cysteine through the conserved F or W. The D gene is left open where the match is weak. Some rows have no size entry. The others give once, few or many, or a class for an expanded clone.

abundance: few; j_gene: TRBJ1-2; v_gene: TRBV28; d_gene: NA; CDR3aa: CASSFEGGRYGYTF; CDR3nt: TGTGCCAGCAGTTTCGAGGGAGGGAGATATGGCTACACCTTC
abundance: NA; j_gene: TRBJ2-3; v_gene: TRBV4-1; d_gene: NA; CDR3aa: CASSQVGLNTDTQYF; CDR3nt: TGCGCCAGCAGCCAAGTGGGACTTAACACAGATACGCAGTATTTT
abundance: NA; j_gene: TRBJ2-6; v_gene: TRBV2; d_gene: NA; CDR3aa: CASTIQGQRANVLTF; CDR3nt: TGTGCCAGCACCATCCAGGGACAAAGGGCCAACGTCCTGACTTTC
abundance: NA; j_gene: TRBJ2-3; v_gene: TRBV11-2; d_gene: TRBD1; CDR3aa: CASSLSGTGVADTQYF; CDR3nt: TGTGCCAGCAGCTTGTCCGGGACAGGGGTGGCAGATACGCAGTATTTT
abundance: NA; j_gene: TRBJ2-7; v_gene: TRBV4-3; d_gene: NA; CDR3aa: CASSQEWGARGSYEQYF; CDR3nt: TGCGCCAGCAGCCAAGAATGGGGGGCAAGAGGCTCCTACGAGCAGTACTTC
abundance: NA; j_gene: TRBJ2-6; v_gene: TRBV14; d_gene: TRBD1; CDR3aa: CASSPSGTGLSEANVLTF; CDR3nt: TGTGCCAGCAGCCCGTCCGGGACAGGGCTCTCCGAGGCCAACGTCCTGACTTTC
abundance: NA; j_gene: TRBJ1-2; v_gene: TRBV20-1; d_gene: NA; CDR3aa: CSARSKSHGYTF; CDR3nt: TGCAGTGCTAGGTCGAAGAGCCATGGCTACACCTTC
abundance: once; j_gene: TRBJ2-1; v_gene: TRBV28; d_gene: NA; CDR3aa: CASSLRRPILNEQFF; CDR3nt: TGTGCCAGCAGTCTGCGGAGACCCATCCTCAATGAGCAGTTCTTC
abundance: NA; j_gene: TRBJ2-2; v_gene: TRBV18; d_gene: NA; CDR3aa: CASSRQGRTGELFF; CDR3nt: TGTGCCAGCTCACGGCAGGGGAGAACCGGGGAGCTGTTTTTT
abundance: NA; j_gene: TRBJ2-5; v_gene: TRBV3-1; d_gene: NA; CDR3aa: CASSQEWTVETQYF; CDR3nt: TGTGCCAGCAGCCAAGAGTGGACAGTAGAGACCCAGTACTTC
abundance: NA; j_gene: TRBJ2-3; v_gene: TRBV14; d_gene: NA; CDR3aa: CASSLPGRGTDTQYF; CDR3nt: TGTGCCAGCAGCTTACCGGGGAGAGGTACAGATACGCAGTATTTT
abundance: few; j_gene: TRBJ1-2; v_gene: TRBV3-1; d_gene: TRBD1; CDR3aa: CASSHFDRDGGYTF; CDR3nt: TGTGCCAGCAGCCACTTTGACAGGGACGGTGGCTACACCTTC
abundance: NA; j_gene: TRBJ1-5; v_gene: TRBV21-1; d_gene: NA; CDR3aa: CASSPFPLCSSYSNQPQHF; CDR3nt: TGTGCCAGCAGCCCATTCCCCCTTTGTAGCTCATATAGCAATCAGCCCCAGCATTTT
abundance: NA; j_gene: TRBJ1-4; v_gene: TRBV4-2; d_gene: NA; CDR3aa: CASSQAVSPPQKLFF; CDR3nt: TGTGCCAGCAGCCAAGCGGTCTCCCCTCCCCAAAAACTGTTTTTT
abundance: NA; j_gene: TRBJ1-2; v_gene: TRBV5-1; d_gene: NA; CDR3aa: CASSAEGNGYTF; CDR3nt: TGCGCCAGCAGCGCGGAGGGGAATGGCTACACCTTC
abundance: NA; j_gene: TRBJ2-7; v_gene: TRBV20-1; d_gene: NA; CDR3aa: CSARVTGLWYEQYF; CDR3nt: TGCAGTGCTAGAGTTACGGGTCTGTGGTACGAGCAGTACTTC
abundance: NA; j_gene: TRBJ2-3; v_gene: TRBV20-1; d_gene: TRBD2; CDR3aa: CSALLAGGQDTQYF; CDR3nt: TGCAGTGCGTTACTAGCGGGGGGGCAAGATACGCAGTATTTT
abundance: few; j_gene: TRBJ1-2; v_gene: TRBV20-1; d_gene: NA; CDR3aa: CSASPLGGHGYTF; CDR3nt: TGCAGTGCTAGCCCCTTGGGGGGACACGGCTACACCTTC
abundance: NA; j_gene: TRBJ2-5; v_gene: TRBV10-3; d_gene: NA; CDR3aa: CAISELRGGGQETQYF; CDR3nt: TGTGCCATCAGTGAATTGAGGGGCGGAGGGCAAGAGACCCAGTACTTC
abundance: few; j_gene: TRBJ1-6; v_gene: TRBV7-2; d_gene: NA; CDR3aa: CASSLTGHSYNSPLHF; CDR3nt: TGTGCCAGCAGCTTAACGGGGCACTCCTATAATTCACCCCTCCACTTT
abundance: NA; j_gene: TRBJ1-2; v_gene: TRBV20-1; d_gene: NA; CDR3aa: CSARDLNAGPNYGYTF; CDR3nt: TGCAGTGCTAGAGATTTGAACGCAGGTCCTAACTATGGCTACACCTTC
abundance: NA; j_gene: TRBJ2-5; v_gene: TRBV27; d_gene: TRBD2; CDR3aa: CASSARLAGEETQYF; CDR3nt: TGTGCCAGCAGTGCCCGACTAGCGGGGGAAGAGACCCAGTACTTC
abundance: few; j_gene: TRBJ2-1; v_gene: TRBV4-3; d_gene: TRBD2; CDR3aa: CASSRLTSEYNEQFF; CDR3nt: TGCGCCAGCAGCCGCTTGACTAGCGAGTACAATGAGCAGTTCTTC
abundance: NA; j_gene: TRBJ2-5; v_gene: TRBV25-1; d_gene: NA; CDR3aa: CASSEWGFGETQYF; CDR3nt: TGTGCCAGCAGTGAATGGGGTTTTGGAGAGACCCAGTACTTC
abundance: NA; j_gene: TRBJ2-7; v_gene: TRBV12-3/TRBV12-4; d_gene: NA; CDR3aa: CASSLTDRAYEQYF; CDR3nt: TGTGCCAGCAGTTTAACGGACCGAGCCTACGAGCAGTACTTC
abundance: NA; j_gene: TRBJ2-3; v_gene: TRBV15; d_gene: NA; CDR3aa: CATSRVRAARPTDTQYF; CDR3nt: TGTGCCACCAGCAGAGTCCGGGCCGCTAGACCCACAGATACGCAGTATTTT
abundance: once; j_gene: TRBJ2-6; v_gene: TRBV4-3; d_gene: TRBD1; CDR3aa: CASSRTPGQGTSGANVLTF; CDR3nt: TGCGCCAGCAGCCGAACTCCGGGACAGGGGACTTCTGGGGCCAACGTCCTGACTTTC
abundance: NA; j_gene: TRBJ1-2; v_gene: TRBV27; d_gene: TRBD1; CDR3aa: CASSTGTAYGYTF; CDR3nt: TGTGCCAGCAGTACCGGGACAGCCTATGGCTACACCTTC
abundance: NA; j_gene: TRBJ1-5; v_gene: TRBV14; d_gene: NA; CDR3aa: CASSRLQGFRPQHF; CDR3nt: TGTGCCAGCAGCCGACTACAGGGCTTTCGGCCCCAGCATTTT
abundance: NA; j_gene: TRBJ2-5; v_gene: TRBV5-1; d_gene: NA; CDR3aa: CASSLGTAAEETQYF; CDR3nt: TGCGCCAGCAGCTTGGGGACCGCGGCAGAAGAGACCCAGTACTTC
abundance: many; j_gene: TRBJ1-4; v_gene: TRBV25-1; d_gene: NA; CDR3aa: CASSDSRTGEKLFF; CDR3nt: TGTGCCAGCAGTGACTCCCGTACCGGGGAAAAACTGTTTTTT
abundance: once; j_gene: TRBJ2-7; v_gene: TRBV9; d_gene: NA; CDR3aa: CASSVEDGTYEQYF; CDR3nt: TGTGCCAGCAGCGTAGAGGACGGGACCTACGAGCAGTACTTC
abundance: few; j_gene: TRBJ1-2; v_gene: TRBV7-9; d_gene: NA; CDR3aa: CASSLGTHYGYTF; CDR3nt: TGTGCCAGCAGCTTAGGGACTCACTATGGCTACACCTTC
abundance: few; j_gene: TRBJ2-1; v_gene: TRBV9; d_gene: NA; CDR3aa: CACSVVTLYNEQFF; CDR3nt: TGTGCCTGCAGCGTAGTGACACTCTACAATGAGCAGTTCTTC
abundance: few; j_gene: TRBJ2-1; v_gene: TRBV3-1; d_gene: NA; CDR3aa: CASSQDLVATSYNEQFF; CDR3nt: TGTGCCAGCAGCCAAGATTTGGTAGCCACCTCCTACAATGAGCAGTTCTTC
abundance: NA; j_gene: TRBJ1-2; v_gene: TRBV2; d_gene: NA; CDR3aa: CASSELTAYGYTF; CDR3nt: TGTGCCAGCAGTGAATTAACAGCGTATGGCTACACCTTC
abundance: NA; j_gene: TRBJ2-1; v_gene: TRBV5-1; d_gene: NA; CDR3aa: CASSFAGSYEQFF; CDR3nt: TGCGCCAGCAGCTTCGCAGGGTCATATGAGCAGTTCTTC
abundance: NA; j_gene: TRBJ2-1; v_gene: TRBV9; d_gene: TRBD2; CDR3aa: CASSTSRGVSYNEQFF; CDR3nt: TGTGCCAGCAGCACCAGCCGGGGGGTCTCCTACAATGAGCAGTTCTTC
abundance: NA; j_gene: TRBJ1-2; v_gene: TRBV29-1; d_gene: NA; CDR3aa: CSVGADAYGYTF; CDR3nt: TGCAGCGTGGGGGCTGATGCCTATGGCTACACCTTC
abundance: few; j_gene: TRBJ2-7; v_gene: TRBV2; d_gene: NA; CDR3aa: CASHEPTGFEQYF; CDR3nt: TGTGCCAGCCATGAGCCCACAGGGTTCGAGCAGTACTTC
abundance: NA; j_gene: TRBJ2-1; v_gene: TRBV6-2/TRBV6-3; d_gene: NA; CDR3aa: CASSYQEYGEQFF; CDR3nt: TGTGCCAGCAGTTATCAAGAATATGGTGAGCAGTTCTTC
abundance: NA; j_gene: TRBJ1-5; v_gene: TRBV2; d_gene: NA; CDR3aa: CASTNARQNQPQHF; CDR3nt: TGTGCCAGCACCAACGCTCGACAGAATCAGCCCCAGCATTTT
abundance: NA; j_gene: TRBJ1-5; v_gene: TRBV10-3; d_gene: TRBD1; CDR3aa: CAISDLGQGNQPQHF; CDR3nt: TGTGCCATCAGTGACTTAGGACAGGGAAATCAGCCCCAGCATTTT
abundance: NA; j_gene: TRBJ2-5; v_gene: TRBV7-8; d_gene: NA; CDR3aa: CASSPLGAGQQETQYF; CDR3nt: TGTGCCAGCAGCCCGCTGGGGGCGGGGCAACAAGAGACCCAGTACTTC
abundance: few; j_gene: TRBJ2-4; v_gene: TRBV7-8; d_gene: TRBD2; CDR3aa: CASSLSSGGAGDIQYF; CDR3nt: TGTGCCAGCAGCCTCTCTAGCGGGGGGGCCGGGGACATTCAGTACTTC
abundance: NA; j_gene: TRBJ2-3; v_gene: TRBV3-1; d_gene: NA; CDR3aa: CASSQDSSSTDTQYF; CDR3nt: TGTGCCAGCAGCCAAGACTCCTCTAGCACAGATACGCAGTATTTT
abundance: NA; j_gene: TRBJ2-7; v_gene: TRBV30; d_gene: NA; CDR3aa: CAWKPTGDEQYF; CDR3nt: TGTGCCTGGAAACCGACAGGCGACGAGCAGTACTTC
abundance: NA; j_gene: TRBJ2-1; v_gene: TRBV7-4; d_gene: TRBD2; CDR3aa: CASSLALAASSYNEQFF; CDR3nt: TGTGCCAGCAGCTTAGCACTAGCGGCCAGCTCCTACAATGAGCAGTTCTTC
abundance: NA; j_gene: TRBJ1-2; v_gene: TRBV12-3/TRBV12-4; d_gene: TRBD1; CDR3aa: CASSSTGGWGYTF; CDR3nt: TGTGCCAGCAGTTCAACAGGGGGGTGGGGCTACACCTTC
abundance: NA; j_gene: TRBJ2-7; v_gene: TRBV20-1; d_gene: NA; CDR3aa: CSASDSGPSYEQYF; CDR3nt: TGCAGTGCTAGTGACAGTGGTCCATCCTACGAGCAGTACTTC
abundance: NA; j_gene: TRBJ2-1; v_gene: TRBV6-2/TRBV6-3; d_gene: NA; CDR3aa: CASSYPRSTLVDNEQFF; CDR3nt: TGTGCCAGCAGTTACCCGAGGTCGACACTGGTAGACAATGAGCAGTTCTTC
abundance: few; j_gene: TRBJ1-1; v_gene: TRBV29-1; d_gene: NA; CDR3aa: CSVEDGPNTEAFF; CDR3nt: TGCAGCGTTGAAGATGGTCCTAACACTGAAGCTTTCTTT
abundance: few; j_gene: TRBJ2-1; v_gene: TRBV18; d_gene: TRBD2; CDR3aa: CASSPASGGYNEQFF; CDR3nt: TGTGCCAGCTCACCCGCTAGCGGGGGCTACAATGAGCAGTTCTTC
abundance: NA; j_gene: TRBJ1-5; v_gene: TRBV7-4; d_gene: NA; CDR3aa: CASSLARAYSNQPQHF; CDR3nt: TGTGCCAGCAGCTTAGCCAGGGCTTATAGCAATCAGCCCCAGCATTTT
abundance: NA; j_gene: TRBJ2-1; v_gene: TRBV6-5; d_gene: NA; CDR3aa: CASSSLGGPYNEQFF; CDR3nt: TGTGCCAGCAGTTCCCTCGGGGGCCCTTACAATGAGCAGTTCTTC
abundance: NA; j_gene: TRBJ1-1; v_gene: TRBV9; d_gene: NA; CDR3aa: CASNTTGTSDTEAFF; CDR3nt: TGTGCCAGTAATACTACCGGGACGAGTGACACTGAAGCTTTCTTT
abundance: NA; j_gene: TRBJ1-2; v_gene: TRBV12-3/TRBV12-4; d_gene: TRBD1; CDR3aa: CASSSQGVDYGYTF; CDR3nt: TGTGCCAGCAGTTCCCAGGGGGTAGACTATGGCTACACCTTC
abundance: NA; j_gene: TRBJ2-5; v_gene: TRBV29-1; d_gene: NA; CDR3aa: CSVGTPRETQYF; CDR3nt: TGCAGCGTCGGGACTCCCAGGGAGACCCAGTACTTC
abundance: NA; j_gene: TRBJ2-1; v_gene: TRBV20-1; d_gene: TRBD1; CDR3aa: CSARGQGALGEQFF; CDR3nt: TGCAGTGCTAGAGGGCAGGGGGCTCTCGGTGAGCAGTTCTTC